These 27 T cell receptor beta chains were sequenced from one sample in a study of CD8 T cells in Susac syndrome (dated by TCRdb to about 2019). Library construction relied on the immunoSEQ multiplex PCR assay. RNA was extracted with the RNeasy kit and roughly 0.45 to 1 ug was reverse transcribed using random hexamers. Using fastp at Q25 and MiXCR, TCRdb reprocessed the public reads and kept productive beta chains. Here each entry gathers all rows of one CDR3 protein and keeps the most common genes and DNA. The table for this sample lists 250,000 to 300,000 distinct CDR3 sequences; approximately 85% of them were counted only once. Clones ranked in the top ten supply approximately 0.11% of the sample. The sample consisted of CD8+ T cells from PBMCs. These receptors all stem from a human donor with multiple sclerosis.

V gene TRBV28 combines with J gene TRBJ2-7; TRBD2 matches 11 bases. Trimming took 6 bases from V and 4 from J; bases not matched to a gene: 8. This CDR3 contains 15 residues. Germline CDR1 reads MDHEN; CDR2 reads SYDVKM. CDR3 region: CASSKTSGSKYEQYF. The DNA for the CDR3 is TGTGCCAGCAGCAAAACTAGCGGGAGTAAGTACGAGCAGTACTTC.

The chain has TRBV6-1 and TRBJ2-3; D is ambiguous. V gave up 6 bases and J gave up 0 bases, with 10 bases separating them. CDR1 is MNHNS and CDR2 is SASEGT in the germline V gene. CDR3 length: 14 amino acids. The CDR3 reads CASRALGSTDTQYF. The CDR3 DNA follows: TGTGCCAGCAGGGCCTTAGGGAGCACAGATACGCAGTATTTT.

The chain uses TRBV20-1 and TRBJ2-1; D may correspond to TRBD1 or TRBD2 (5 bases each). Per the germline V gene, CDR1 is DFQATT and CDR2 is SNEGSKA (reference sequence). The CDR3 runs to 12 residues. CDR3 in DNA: TGCAGGGGGGTTTCGTCCTACAATGAGCAGTTCTTC. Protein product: CRGVSSYNEQFF.

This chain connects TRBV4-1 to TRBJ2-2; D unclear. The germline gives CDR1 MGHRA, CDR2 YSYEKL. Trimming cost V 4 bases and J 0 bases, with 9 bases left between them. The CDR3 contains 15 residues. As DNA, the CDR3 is TGCGCCAGCAGCCTAAGGCGGCCGAACACCGGGGAGCTGTTTTTT. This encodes CASSLRRPNTGELFF.

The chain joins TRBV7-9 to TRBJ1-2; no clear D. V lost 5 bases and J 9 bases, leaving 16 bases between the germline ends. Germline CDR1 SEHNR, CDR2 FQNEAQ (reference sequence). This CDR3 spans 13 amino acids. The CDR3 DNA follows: TGTGCCAGCAGCCCCCGGGAGGGCGGGCGCTACACCTTC. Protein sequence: CASSPREGGRYTF.

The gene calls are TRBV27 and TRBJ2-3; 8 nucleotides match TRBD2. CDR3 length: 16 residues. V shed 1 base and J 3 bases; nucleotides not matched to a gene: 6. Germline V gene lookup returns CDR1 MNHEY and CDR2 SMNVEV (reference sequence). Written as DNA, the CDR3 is TGTGCCAGCAGTTTATATGCGGGAGGATCTACAGATACGCAGTATTTT. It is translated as CASSLYAGGSTDTQYF.

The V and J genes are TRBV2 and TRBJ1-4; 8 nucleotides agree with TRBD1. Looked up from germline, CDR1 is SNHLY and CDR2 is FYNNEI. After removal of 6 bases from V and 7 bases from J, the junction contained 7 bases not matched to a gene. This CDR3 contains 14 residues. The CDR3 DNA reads TGTGCCAGCAGGAACGGAGACAGGGGTGAAAAACTGTTTTTT. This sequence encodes CASRNGDRGEKLFF.

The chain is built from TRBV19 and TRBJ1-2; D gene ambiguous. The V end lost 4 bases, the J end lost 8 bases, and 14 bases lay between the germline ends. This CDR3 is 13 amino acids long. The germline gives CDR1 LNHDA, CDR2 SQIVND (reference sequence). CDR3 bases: TGTGCCAGTAGTACGGTGGGGAGTGTCGGCTACACCTTC. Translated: CASSTVGSVGYTF.

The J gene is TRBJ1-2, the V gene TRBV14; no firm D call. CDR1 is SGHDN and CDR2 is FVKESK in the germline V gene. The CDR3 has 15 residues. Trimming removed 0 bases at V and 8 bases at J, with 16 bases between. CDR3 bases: TGTGCCAGCAGCCAAGAACCCTTAGGCAGAACGGGCTACACCTTC. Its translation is CASSQEPLGRTGYTF.

The CDR3 region has the DNA TGTGCCAGCAGTTTTGGGGGTTTGAGGACTGAAGCTTTCTTT. The encoded protein is CASSFGGLRTEAFF. The chain couples TRBV27 to TRBJ1-1; D is possibly TRBD1 (5 bases). Per germline, CDR1 MNHEY and CDR2 SMNVEV (reference sequence). The V end was cut by 3 bases, the J end by 5 bases, with 13 bases between. The CDR3 spans 14 residues.

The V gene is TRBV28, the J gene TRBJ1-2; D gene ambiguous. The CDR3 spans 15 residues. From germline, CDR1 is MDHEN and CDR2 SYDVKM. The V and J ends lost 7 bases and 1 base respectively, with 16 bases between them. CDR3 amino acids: CASTPRASFNYGYTF. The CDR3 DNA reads TGTGCCAGCACCCCCCGAGCCTCCTTTAACTATGGCTACACCTTC.

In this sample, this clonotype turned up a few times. The CDR3 sequence is CASSEGREELYEQYF. For the CDR3, the DNA is TGTGCCAGCAGTGAGGGACGGGAGGAACTGTACGAGCAGTACTTC. The rearrangement uses TRBV2 and TRBJ2-7; 7 bases fit TRBD2. With 3 bases clipped from V and 4 bases from J, the junction kept 9 bases outside the gene matches. CDR1 and CDR2 (germline): SNHLY, FYNNEI. The CDR3 is 15 amino acids.

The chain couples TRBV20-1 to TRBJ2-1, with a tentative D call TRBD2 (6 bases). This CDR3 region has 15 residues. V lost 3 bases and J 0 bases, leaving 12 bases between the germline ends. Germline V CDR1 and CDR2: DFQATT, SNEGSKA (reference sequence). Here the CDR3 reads CSARGGAASYNEQFF. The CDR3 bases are TGCAGTGCTAGGGGGGGAGCGGCCTCCTACAATGAGCAGTTCTTC.

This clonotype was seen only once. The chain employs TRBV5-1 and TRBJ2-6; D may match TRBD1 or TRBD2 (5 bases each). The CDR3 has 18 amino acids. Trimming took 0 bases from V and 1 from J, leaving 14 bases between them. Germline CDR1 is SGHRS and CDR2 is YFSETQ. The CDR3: CASSLVLGPRSGANVLTF. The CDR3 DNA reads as TGCGCCAGCAGCTTGGTATTGGGACCGAGGTCTGGGGCCAACGTCCTGACTTTC.

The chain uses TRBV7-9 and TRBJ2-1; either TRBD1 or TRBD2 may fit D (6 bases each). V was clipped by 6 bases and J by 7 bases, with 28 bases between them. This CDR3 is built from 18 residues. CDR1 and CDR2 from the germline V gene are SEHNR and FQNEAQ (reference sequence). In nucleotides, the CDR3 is TGTGCCAGCAGACAGCTAAGGAGGGGGACGAGGGTGGAAAATGAGCAGTTCTTC. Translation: CASRQLRRGTRVENEQFF.

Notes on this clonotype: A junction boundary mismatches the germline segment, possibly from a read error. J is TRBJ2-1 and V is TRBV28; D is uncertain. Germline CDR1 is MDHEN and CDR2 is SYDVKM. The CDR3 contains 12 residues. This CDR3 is CASSFESDGPAF. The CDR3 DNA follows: TGTGCCAGCAGTTTTGAATCCGACGGCCCGGCGTTC.

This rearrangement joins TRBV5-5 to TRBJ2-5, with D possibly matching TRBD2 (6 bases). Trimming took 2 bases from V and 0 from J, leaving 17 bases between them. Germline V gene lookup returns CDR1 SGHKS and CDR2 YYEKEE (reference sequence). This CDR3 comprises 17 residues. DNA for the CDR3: TGTGCCAGCAGCTTTGTCTGGGATCGGGGGTACCAAGAGACCCAGTACTTC. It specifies CASSFVWDRGYQETQYF.

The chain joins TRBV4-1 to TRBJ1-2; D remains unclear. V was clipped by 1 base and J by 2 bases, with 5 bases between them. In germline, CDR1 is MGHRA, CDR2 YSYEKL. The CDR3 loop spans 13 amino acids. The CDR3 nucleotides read TGCGCCAGCAGCCAAGTAGGCAACTATGGCTACACCTTC. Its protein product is CASSQVGNYGYTF.

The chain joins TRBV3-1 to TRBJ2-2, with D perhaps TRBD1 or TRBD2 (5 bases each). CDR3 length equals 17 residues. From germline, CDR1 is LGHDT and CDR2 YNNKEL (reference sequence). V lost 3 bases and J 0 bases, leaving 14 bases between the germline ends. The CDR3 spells CASSHLPGRPNTGELFF. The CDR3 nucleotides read TGTGCCAGCAGCCATCTTCCGGGACGGCCGAACACCGGGGAGCTGTTTTTT. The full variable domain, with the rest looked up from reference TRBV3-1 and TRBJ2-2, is DTAVSQTPKYLVTQMGNDKSIKCEQNLGHDTMYWYKQDSKKFLKIMFSYNNKELIINETVPNRFSPKSPDKAHLNLHINSLELGDSAVYFCASSHLPGRPNTGELFFGEGSRLTVL.

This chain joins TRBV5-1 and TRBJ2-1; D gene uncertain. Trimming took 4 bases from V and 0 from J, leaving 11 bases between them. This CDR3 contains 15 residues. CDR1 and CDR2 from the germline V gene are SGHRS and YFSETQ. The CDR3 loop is CASSGMGSSYNEQFF. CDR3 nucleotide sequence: TGCGCCAGCAGCGGGATGGGAAGCTCCTACAATGAGCAGTTCTTC.

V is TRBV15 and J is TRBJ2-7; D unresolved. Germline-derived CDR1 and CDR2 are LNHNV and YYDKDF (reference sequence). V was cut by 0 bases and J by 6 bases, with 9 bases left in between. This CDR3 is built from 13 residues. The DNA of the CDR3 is TGTGCCACCAGCAGAGAATTCACGACCGAGCAGTACTTC. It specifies CATSREFTTEQYF.

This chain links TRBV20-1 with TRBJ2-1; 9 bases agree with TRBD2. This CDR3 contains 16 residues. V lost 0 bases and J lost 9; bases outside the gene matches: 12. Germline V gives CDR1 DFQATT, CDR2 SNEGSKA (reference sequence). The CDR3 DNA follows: TGCAGTGCTAGAGATGGGCTAGCGGGGTTCAGTAGTGAGCAGTTCTTC. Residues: CSARDGLAGFSSEQFF.

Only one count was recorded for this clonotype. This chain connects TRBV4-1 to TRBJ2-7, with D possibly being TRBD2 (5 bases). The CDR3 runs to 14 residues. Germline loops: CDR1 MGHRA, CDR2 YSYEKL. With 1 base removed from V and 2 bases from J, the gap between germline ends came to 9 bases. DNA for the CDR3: TGCGCCAGCAGCCAAGGAGCGGCCCCCTACGAGCAGTACTTC. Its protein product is CASSQGAAPYEQYF.

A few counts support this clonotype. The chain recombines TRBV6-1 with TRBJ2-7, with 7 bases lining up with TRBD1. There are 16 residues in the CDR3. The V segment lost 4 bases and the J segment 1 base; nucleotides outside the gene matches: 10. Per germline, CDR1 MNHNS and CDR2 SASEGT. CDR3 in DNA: TGTGCCAGCAGTGGTTGGAGTAGGGGGCAGTCCTACGAGCAGTACTTC. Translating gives CASSGWSRGQSYEQYF.

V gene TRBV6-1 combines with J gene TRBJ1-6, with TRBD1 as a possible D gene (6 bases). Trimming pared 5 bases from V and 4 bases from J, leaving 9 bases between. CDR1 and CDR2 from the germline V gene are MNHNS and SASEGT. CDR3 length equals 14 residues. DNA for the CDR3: TGTGCCAGCAGTTCAGGGGAGTATAATTCACCCCTCCACTTT. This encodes CASSSGEYNSPLHF.

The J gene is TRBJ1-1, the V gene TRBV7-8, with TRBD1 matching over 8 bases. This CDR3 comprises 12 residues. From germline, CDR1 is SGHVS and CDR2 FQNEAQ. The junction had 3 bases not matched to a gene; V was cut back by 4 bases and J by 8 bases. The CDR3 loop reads CASSSRDREAFF. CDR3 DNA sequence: TGTGCCAGCAGCTCTCGGGACAGGGAAGCTTTCTTT.

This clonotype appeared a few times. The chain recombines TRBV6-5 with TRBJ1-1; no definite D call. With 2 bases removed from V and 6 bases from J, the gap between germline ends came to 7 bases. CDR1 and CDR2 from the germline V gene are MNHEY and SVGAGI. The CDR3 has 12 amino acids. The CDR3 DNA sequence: TGTGCCAGCAGTTACAACGGGGCTGAAGCTTTCTTT. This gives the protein CASSYNGAEAFF.